One sample yielded the 20 T cell receptor beta chains listed below, sequenced in a study of T cells after yellow fever vaccination. Each CDR3 protein gets one entry after TCRdb re-called the 5' RACE reads with MiXCR. The repertoire holds around 260,000 distinct CDR3 sequences, roughly 4.8% seen once, with roughly 3% in the top ten. The specimen comprised CD4+ T cells sorted from PBMCs, sampled on the day of the yellow fever booster vaccination. These TCRs come from a man younger than 35 who received the YFV17D yellow fever vaccine.

This clonotype was observed at least ten times. J is TRBJ2-1 and V is TRBV5-1; 9 nucleotides align to TRBD2. V gave up 4 bases and J gave up 2 bases; unmatched junction bases: 13. CDR1 SGHRS and CDR2 YFSETQ come from the germline V gene. This CDR3 comprises 18 residues. The CDR3 nucleotides read TGCGCCAGCAGCCCTAATACACCGGGACTAGCTACCTACAATGAGCAGTTCTTC. Encoded protein: CASSPNTPGLATYNEQFF.

This clonotype has only a few counts. This rearrangement joins TRBV7-2 to TRBJ1-6; D is possibly TRBD1 (6 bases). The germline V and J ends were trimmed by 5 bases and 12 bases, with 17 bases remaining between them. CDR1 and CDR2 from the germline V gene are SGHTA and FQGNSA. This CDR3 has 14 amino acids. This CDR3 reads CASSPGGRAEPLHF. In nucleotides, the CDR3 is TGTGCCAGCAGCCCTGGGGGCAGGGCAGAACCCCTCCACTTT.

In its sample, this clonotype was seen many times. This sequence joins TRBV9 and TRBJ1-1; 7 bases are shared with TRBD1. This CDR3 comprises 12 residues. The trim removed 4 bases at V and 10 bases at J, leaving 7 bases unmatched. Germline-derived CDR1 and CDR2 are SGDLS and YYNGEE. CDR3: CASSPDRVGAFF. Written as DNA, the CDR3 is TGTGCCAGCAGCCCCGACAGGGTAGGAGCTTTCTTT.

This clonotype occurred many times. The gene calls are TRBV6-2 or TRBV6-3 and TRBJ2-7; 9 nucleotides match TRBD2. The CDR3 contains 15 residues. Germline V lookup: CDR1 MNHEY, CDR2 SVGEGT. The junction had 9 bases not matched to a gene; V was cut back by 6 bases and J by 3 bases. The CDR3 DNA reads as TGTGCCAGCAGGAGTGGTAGCGGGGGCCTCTACGAGCAGTACTTC. This sequence encodes CASRSGSGGLYEQYF.

In this sample, this clonotype turned up many times. V is TRBV7-2 and J is TRBJ1-2, with D perhaps matching TRBD1 (6 bases). Trimming pared 5 bases from V and 9 bases from J, leaving 16 bases between. The CDR3 has 13 amino acids. Germline V gene data show CDR1 as SGHTA and CDR2 as FQGNSA. The CDR3 sequence: CASSPRQGSRYTF. CDR3 bases: TGTGCCAGCAGCCCCCGGCAGGGGTCGCGCTACACCTTC.

This clonotype has just a few counts. V is TRBV9 and J is TRBJ2-1; possible D gene TRBD1, 6 bases. The CDR3 totals 13 residues. Germline CDR1 and CDR2: SGDLS and YYNGEE. Trimming took 0 bases from V and 10 from J, leaving 11 bases between them. As DNA, the CDR3 is TGTGCCAGCAGCGTAGCTAAAGGGACAGAGCAGTTCTTC. Protein product: CASSVAKGTEQFF.

The V call is TRBV5-1, the J call TRBJ2-5; maybe TRBD2 (6 bases). Trimming took off 2 bases at V and 4 bases at J, with 12 bases between the two ends. Germline CDR1 and CDR2: SGHRS and YFSETQ. This CDR3 is built from 14 residues. CDR3 sequence: CASSLWGDGETQYF. CDR3 coding DNA: TGCGCCAGCAGCTTATGGGGGGATGGAGAGACCCAGTACTTC.

The gene calls are TRBV20-1 and TRBJ1-1; perhaps TRBD1 as D (5 bases). From germline, CDR1 is DFQATT and CDR2 SNEGSKA (reference sequence). V lost 3 bases, J lost 5 bases, and 16 bases lay in between. The CDR3 is 14 amino acids. This chain's CDR3 is CSASVSREETEAFF. The CDR3 DNA reads TGCAGTGCTAGCGTGTCCAGGGAAGAAACTGAAGCTTTCTTT.

This clonotype was counted ten times or more. This chain connects TRBV12-3 or TRBV12-4 to TRBJ2-4; no definite D call. The CDR3 is made up of 14 amino acids. The germline V and J ends were trimmed by 4 bases and 3 bases, with 10 bases remaining between them. CDR3 amino acids: CASSYWFGKNIQYF. In DNA form, the CDR3 reads TGTGCCAGCAGTTATTGGTTTGGCAAAAACATTCAGTACTTC.

This clonotype came up a few times. The genes are TRBV25-1 and TRBJ2-7; perhaps TRBD2 as D (6 bases). This CDR3 spans 14 amino acids. Trimming left V 5 bases short and J 0 bases short, with 11 bases between. CDR1 MGHDK and CDR2 SYGVNS come from the germline V gene. The CDR3, as DNA: TGTGCCAGCAGTAAGGCGGGGAGCTCCTACGAGCAGTACTTC. Its translation is CASSKAGSSYEQYF.

Only a few counts were recorded for this clonotype. This sequence joins TRBV13 and TRBJ2-5, with D possibly matching TRBD1 (5 bases). The CDR3 is 14 residues long. In germline, CDR1 is PRHDT, CDR2 FYEKMQ (reference sequence). V lost 5 bases and J 1 base, leaving 11 bases between the germline ends. CDR3 region: CASSLSDSQETQYF. CDR3 in DNA: TGTGCCAGCAGCCTATCCGACAGCCAAGAGACCCAGTACTTC. Complete variable domain (other parts from reference TRBV13 and TRBJ2-5): AAGVIQSPRHLIKEKRETATLKCYPIPRHDTVYWYQQGPGQDPQFLISFYEKMQSDKGSIPDRFSAQQFSDYHSELNMSSLELGDSALYFCASSLSDSQETQYFGPGTRLLVL.

This clonotype has just a few counts. The chain is built from TRBV11-2 and TRBJ1-4; no firm D call. The CDR3 spans 13 residues. The V gene's germline CDR1 is SGHAT and CDR2 FQNNGV. Trimming removed 3 bases from V and 4 bases from J, with 6 bases in between. Here the CDR3 DNA reads TGTGCCAGCAGCTTTACAAATAATGAAAAACTGTTTTTT. This sequence encodes CASSFTNNEKLFF.

This clonotype was counted at least ten times. The chain couples TRBV28 to TRBJ2-7; possibly TRBD1 or TRBD2 for D (7 bases each). CDR1 and CDR2 (germline): MDHEN, SYDVKM. This CDR3 is 16 amino acids long. Between the trimmed V and J ends, which lost 5 bases and 0 bases, there was a span of 17 bases. CDR3 coding DNA: TGTGCCAGCAGTCCAGGGGGGGGGGACGGCTCCTACGAGCAGTACGTC. Its translation: CASSPGGGDGSYEQYV.

The chain recombines TRBV10-2 with TRBJ1-4; no definite D call. V lost 6 bases, J lost 4 bases, and 12 bases lay in between. The germline gives CDR1 WSHSY, CDR2 SAAADI. The CDR3 consists of 14 residues. The chain's CDR3 is CASRETSLNEKLFF. The CDR3 DNA follows: TGCGCCAGCAGAGAGACAAGCCTTAATGAAAAACTGTTTTTT.

This chain joins TRBV3-1 and TRBJ1-1; D is perhaps TRBD1 (5 bases). Trimming cost V 4 bases and J 10 bases, with 16 bases left between them. The CDR3 runs 13 residues. CDR1 and CDR2 (germline): LGHDT, YNNKEL (reference sequence). CDR3: CASSPLSRDSAFF. CDR3 nucleotides: TGTGCCAGCAGCCCCCTTAGTCGGGACTCAGCTTTCTTT.

This clonotype occurred many times. The V call is TRBV5-6, the J call TRBJ2-5; D may be TRBD1 or TRBD2 (5 bases each). The germline gives CDR1 SGHDT, CDR2 YYEEEE. Trimming pared 1 base from V and 5 bases from J, leaving 9 bases between. The CDR3 consists of 13 residues. This chain's CDR3 is CASSLSGTETQYF. The CDR3, as DNA: TGTGCCAGCAGCTTGTCTGGGACGGAGACCCAGTACTTC. The variable domain in full, with the rest retrieved from reference TRBV5-6 and TRBJ2-5, is DAGVTQSPTHLIKTRGQQVTLRCSPKSGHDTVSWYQQALGQGPQFIFQYYEEEERQRGNFPDRFSGHQFPNYSSELNVNALLLGDSALYLCASSLSGTETQYFGPGTRLLVL.

There are a few counts of this clonotype. The rearrangement joins TRBV12-3 or TRBV12-4 to TRBJ1-2; D may be TRBD1 (6 bases). CDR3 length: 12 amino acids. V was shortened by 7 bases and J by 7 bases, with 13 bases between the two germline ends. The chain's CDR3 is CASTRGLVGYTF. DNA of the CDR3: TGTGCCAGCACCAGGGGATTGGTTGGCTACACCTTC.

This clonotype was recorded a few times. The chain has TRBV2 and TRBJ2-3, with 7 bases lining up with TRBD1. The V gene end was trimmed by 4 bases and the J gene end by 5 bases; junction bases not matched to a gene: 9. CDR3 length: 15 residues. Germline V gene sequence: CDR1 SNHLY, CDR2 FYNNEI. CDR3 sequence (DNA): TGTGCCAGCAGTGTAAACAGGGGATACGGAGATACGCAGTATTTT. Its protein is CASSVNRGYGDTQYF.

The chain couples TRBV14 to TRBJ1-6; TRBD1 aligns across 8 bases. This CDR3 comprises 15 residues. Germline loops: CDR1 SGHDN, CDR2 FVKESK. The ends lost 0 bases at V and 10 bases at J; junction bases unmatched: 5. The CDR3, as DNA: TGTGCCAGCAGCCAAGAAGCAGGGGGCCGGTCACCCCTCCACTTT. Its protein is CASSQEAGGRSPLHF.

The rearrangement links TRBV12-3 or TRBV12-4 to TRBJ2-5; TRBD1 is a possible D gene (6 bases). The CDR3 sequence is 14 residues long. V gave up 2 bases and J gave up 4 bases, with 11 bases separating them. The CDR3 protein is CASSLYSGAETQYF. In nucleotides, the CDR3 is TGTGCCAGCAGTTTATATTCAGGGGCAGAGACCCAGTACTTC.